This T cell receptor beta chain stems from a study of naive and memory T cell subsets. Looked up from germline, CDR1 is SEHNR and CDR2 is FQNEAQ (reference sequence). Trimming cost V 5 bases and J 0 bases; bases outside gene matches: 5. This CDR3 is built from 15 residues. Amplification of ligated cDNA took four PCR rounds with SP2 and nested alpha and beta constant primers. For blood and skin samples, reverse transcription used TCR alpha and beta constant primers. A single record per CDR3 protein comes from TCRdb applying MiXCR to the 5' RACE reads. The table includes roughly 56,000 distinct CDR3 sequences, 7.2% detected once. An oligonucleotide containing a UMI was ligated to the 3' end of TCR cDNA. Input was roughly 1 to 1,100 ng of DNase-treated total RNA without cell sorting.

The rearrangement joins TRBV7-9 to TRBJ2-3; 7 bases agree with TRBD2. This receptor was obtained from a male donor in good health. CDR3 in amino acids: CASSPLGGSTDTQYF. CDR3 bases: TGTGCCAGCAGCCCTCTGGGAGGGAGCACAGATACGCAGTATTTT.